Sequencing of this T cell receptor (beta chain) was carried out in a study of metastatic and nonmetastatic thyroid tumors. TCRdb re-called the PCR reads with MiXCR. The table has tens of thousands of clones, 23% seen once; the top ten hold about two thirds. The CDR3 is 12 residues long. CDR1 SGHNT and CDR2 YENEEA come from the germline V gene. The germline V and J ends were trimmed by 5 bases and 5 bases, with 9 bases remaining between them. Ten or more counts support this clone. Not a single patient had been given any form of treatment at any point before undergoing thyroid surgery. Sequencing was carried out using blood. This sequence joins TRBV11-3 and TRBJ2-5, with D uncertain. The source is a male donor with papillary thyroid cancer or a benign thyroid nodule (not recorded which). Some clones in this sample may be carry-over from other donors' samples. Here the CDR3 reads CASSINTETQYF. The DNA for the CDR3 is TGTGCCAGCAGCATCAACACGGAGACCCAGTACTTC.